This TCR beta chain originates from a study of CD8 T cells in ankylosing spondylitis. J gave up 7 bases and V 3 bases, and 13 bases lay outside the gene matches. The CDR3 covers 16 residues. Germline values: CDR1 KGHSH, CDR2 LQKENI. TCRdb redid the calling of the 5' RACE reads with MiXCR, one entry per CDR3 protein. This sample carries 150,000 to 200,000 distinct CDR3 sequences, roughly 13% of them seen once, and the ten largest clones take approximately 10%. The specimen sequenced was blood, either unsorted or a sorted T cell fraction (not recorded which). This chain links TRBV18 with TRBJ1-1; 8 bases are shared with TRBD1. The TCR originated in a female donor with ankylosing spondylitis or in good health (not recorded which). The CDR3 region has the DNA TGTGCCAGCTCACCCTTTGGACAGGGCCTTGATCATGAAGCTTTCTTT. Encoded protein: CASSPFGQGLDHEAFF.